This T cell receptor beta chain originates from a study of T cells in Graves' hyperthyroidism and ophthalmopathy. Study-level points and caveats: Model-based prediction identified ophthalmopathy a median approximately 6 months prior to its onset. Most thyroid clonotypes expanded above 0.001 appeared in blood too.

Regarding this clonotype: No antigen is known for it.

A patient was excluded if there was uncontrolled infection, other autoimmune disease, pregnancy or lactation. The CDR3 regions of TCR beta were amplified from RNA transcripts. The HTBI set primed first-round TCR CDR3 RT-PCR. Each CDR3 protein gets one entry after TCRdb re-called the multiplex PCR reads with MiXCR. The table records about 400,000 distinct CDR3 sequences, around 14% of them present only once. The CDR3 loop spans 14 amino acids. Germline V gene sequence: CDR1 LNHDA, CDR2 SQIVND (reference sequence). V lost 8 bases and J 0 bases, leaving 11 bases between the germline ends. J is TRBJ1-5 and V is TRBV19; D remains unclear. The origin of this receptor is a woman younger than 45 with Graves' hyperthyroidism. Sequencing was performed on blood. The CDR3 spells CASDGSYSNQPQHF. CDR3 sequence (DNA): TGTGCCAGTGATGGATCTTATAGCAATCAGCCCCAGCATTTT.